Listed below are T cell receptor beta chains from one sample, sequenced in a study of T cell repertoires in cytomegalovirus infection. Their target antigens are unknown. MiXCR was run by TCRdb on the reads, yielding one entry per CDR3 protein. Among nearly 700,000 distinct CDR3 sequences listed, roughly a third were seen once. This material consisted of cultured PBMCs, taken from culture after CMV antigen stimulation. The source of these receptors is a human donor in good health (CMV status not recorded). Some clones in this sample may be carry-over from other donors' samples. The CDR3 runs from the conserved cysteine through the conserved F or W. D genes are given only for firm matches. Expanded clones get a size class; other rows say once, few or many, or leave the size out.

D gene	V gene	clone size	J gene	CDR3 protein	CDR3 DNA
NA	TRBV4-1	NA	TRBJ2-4	CASSQGGARGAKNIQYF	TGCGCCAGCAGCCAAGGGGGGGCACGGGGGGCCAAAAACATTCAGTACTTC
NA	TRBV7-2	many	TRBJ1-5	CASSQRPNQPQHF	TGTGCCAGCAGCCAGAGACCCAATCAGCCCCAGCATTTT
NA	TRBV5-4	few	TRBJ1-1	CASSSLPRTEAFF	TGTGCCAGCAGCTCCCTTCCACGGACTGAAGCTTTCTTT
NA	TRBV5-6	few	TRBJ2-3	CASSLGWATQYF	TGTGCCAGCAGCTTGGGTTGGGCGACGCAGTATTTT
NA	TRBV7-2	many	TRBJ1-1	CASSLVGATEAFF	TGTGCCAGCAGCTTAGTGGGGGCCACTGAAGCTTTCTTT
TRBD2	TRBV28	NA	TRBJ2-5	CASSSGGIQETQYF	TGTGCCAGCAGTAGCGGGGGGATTCAAGAGACCCAGTACTTC
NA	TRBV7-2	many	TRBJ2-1	CASSLGGARKNEQFF	TGTGCCAGCAGCTTAGGGGGGGCGCGTAAAAATGAGCAGTTCTTC
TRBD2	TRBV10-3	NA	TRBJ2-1	CAISVSREYNEQFF	TGTGCCATCAGTGTTTCGCGGGAGTACAATGAGCAGTTCTTC
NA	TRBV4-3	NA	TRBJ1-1	CASSQDSLLANTEAFF	TGCGCCAGCAGCCAGGACAGCTTGTTGGCGAACACTGAAGCTTTCTTT
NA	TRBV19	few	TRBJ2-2	CASSISLNTGELFF	TGTGCCAGTAGTATAAGTCTGAACACCGGGGAGCTGTTTTTT
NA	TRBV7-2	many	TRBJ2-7	CASSPEPHEQYF	TGTGCCAGCAGCCCCGAACCCCACGAGCAGTACTTC
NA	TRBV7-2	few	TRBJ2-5	CASSLRRVGLAGYGVSETVAQYF	TGTGCCAGCAGCTTGAGGCGTGTAGGGCTGGCTGGGTATGGAGTGAGCGAAACAGTCGCCCAGTACTTC
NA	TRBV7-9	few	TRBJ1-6	CASSLGAGPSSYNSPLHF	TGTGCCAGCAGCTTGGGGGCAGGTCCGAGCTCCTATAATTCACCCCTCCACTTT
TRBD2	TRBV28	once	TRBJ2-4	CASTTWGGRGTKNIQYF	TGTGCCAGCACTACCTGGGGGGGGAGAGGGACCAAAAACATTCAGTACTTC
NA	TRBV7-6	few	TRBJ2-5	CASSLKGHQETQYF	TGTGCCAGCAGCTTAAAGGGGCACCAAGAGACCCAGTACTTC
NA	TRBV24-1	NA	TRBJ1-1	CATSDTYRAATGTEAFF	TGTGCCACCAGTGACACGTACAGGGCTGCTACTGGCACTGAAGCTTTCTTT
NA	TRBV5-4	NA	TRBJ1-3	CASSSKGGNTIYF	TGTGCCAGCAGCTCCAAGGGTGGAAACACCATATATTTT
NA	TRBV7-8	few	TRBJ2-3	CASSSLGTTPWVTQYF	TGTGCCAGCAGCTCCTTAGGGACCACCCCCTGGGTTACGCAGTATTTT
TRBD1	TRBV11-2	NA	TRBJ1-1	CASSLRQGAGLTEAFF	TGTGCCAGCAGCTTAAGACAGGGGGCGGGCCTCACTGAAGCTTTCTTT
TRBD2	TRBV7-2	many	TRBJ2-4	CASSLLGGSGGDIQYF	TGTGCCAGCAGCCTCCTCGGGGGGAGCGGGGGGGACATTCAGTACTTC
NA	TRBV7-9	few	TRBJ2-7	CASSPSGVRDMSSYEQYF	TGTGCCAGCAGCCCTAGCGGAGTGAGGGACATGAGCTCCTACGAGCAGTACTTC
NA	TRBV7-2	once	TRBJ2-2	CASSLQGTNTGELFF	TGTGCCAGCAGCTTACAGGGGACGAACACCGGGGAGCTGTTTTTT
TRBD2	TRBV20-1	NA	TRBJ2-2	CSAHALAGTGELFF	TGCAGTGCCCATGCCCTAGCGGGGACCGGGGAGCTGTTTTTT
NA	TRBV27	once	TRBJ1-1	CASSLTYSQGNTEAFF	TGTGCCAGCAGTCTAACCTACTCGCAGGGGAACACTGAAGCTTTCTTT
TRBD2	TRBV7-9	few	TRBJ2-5	CASLRGGTLQETQYF	TGTGCCAGCCTGCGGGGGGGTACCCTCCAAGAGACCCAGTACTTC
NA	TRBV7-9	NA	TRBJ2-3	CASTSRRGLSDTQYF	TGTGCCAGCACCTCCCGGAGGGGTTTGTCAGATACGCAGTATTTT
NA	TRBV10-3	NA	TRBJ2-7	CAISEFGAESYEQYF	TGTGCCATCAGTGAGTTTGGAGCGGAGAGCTACGAGCAGTACTTC
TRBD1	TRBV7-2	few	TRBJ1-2	CASSPPTGFNYGYTF	TGTGCCAGCAGCCCCCCGACAGGGTTCAACTATGGCTACACCTTC
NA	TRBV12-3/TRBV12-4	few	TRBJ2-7	CATSPGGGGEQYF	TGTGCCACCAGCCCCGGTGGGGGCGGCGAGCAGTACTTC
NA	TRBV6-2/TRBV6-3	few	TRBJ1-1	CASRPRAVNTEAFF	TGTGCCAGCAGACCCCGGGCGGTGAACACTGAAGCTTTCTTT
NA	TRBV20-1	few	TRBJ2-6	CSAPPAPSGANVLTF	TGCAGTGCCCCCCCGGCTCCTTCGGGGGCCAACGTCCTGACTTTC
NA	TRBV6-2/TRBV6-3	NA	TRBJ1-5	CASSLIQTKGNQPQHF	TGTGCCAGCAGCCTGATACAGACTAAGGGCAATCAGCCCCAGCATTTT
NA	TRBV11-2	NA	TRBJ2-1	CASSSGGPTDEQFF	TGTGCCAGCAGCTCTGGGGGACCCACTGATGAGCAGTTCTTC
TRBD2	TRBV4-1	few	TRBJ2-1	CASSQEGMLAGGDNEQFF	TGCGCCAGCAGCCAAGAGGGAATGCTAGCGGGAGGAGACAATGAGCAGTTCTTC
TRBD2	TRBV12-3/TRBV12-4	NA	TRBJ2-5	CASSQGLAAETQYF	TGTGCCAGCAGTCAGGGACTAGCGGCAGAGACCCAGTACTTC
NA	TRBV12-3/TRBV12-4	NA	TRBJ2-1	CASRAGTPYNEQFF	TGTGCCAGCAGAGCCGGGACTCCCTACAATGAGCAGTTCTTC
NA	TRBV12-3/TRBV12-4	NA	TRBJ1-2	CASSPMRIYGYTF	TGTGCCAGCAGTCCCATGCGGATCTATGGCTACACCTTC
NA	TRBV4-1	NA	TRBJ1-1	CASSQEWSGRETEAFF	TGCGCCAGCAGCCAAGAGTGGTCAGGGCGCGAGACTGAAGCTTTCTTT
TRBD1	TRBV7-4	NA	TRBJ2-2	CASSTGQVNTGELFF	TGTGCCAGCAGCACTGGACAGGTCAACACCGGGGAGCTGTTTTTT
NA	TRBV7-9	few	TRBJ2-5	CASSFSSPGAQYF	TGTGCCAGCAGCTTCAGTTCTCCGGGGGCCCAGTACTTC
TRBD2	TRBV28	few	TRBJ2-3	CASSLEPTRPGTISTDTQYF	TGTGCCAGCAGTTTAGAACCGACCAGACCCGGGACTATAAGCACAGATACGCAGTATTTT
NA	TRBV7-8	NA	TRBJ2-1	CASKPRAGTTYNEQFF	TGTGCCAGCAAACCCCGAGCGGGCACTACCTACAATGAGCAGTTCTTC
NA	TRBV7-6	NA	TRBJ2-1	CASSSHWGGANEQFF	TGTGCCAGCAGCTCCCATTGGGGGGGGGCCAATGAGCAGTTCTTC
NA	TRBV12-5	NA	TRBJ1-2	CASGLARSRGVGNYGYTF	TGTGCTAGTGGTTTGGCGCGGAGCAGGGGTGTGGGGAACTATGGCTACACCTTC
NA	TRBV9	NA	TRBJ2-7	CASSVGGGTYEQYF	TGTGCCAGCAGCGTAGGAGGGGGGACCTACGAGCAGTACTTC